Listed below are T cell receptor beta chains from one sample, sequenced in a study of cytomegalovirus exposure and HLA in healthy donors. Sequenced by immunoSEQ multiplex PCR; TCRdb stores in-frame clones only, minus some. The table lists more than 95,000 clones, about 83% of them singletons. The material sequenced was PBMCs. These receptors were taken from a young man in good health and CMV-seronegative. The CDR3 runs from the conserved cysteine through the conserved F or W. D genes are given only for firm matches.

TRBJ1-1 | - | TRBV28 | CASSSLLGSTEAFF
TRBJ1-2 | - | TRBV4-1 | CASSQGTYGYTF
TRBJ2-7 | - | TRBV19 | CASSPASPLFRVPAYEQYF
TRBJ1-2 | - | TRBV28 | CASSPIRGPRANYGYTF
TRBJ2-1 | TRBD2 | TRBV7-9 | CASSPYRSGSDNEQFF
TRBJ2-1 | - | TRBV21-1 | CASPPGLAGNYNEQFF
TRBJ2-1 | - | TRBV4-2 | CASSQDTNNEQFF
TRBJ2-1 | - | TRBV9 | CASSVGQANPSSYNEQFF
TRBJ2-2 | TRBD1 | TRBV30 | CAWRGQGGPGELFF
TRBJ1-1 | - | TRBV7-2 | CASSSSQWGLGTEAFF
TRBJ1-1 | TRBD1 | TRBV6-5 | CASRGQGAGTEAFF
TRBJ2-7 | - | TRBV7-2 | CASSFPRGPLGF
TRBJ2-1 | TRBD2 | TRBV2 | CASSPTPSGNYNEQFF
TRBJ1-2 | TRBD1 | TRBV6-5 | CASSYRTGNGYTF
TRBJ2-7 | TRBD2 | TRBV7-2 | CASSLGASGTYEQYF
TRBJ1-2 | TRBD1 | TRBV14 | CASSQGDSYRGYTF
TRBJ1-4 | - | TRBV19 | CASSTPRGAADEKLFF
TRBJ2-3 | TRBD1 | TRBV7-3 | CASSLTGGSMGSTQYF
TRBJ1-1 | TRBD1 | TRBV5-1 | CASSLAPSTGGNTEAFF
TRBJ2-1 | TRBD2 | TRBV27 | CASSFSGSYNEQFF
TRBJ2-5 | TRBD2 | TRBV25-1 | CATRGRGRAGNQGTQYF
TRBJ2-7 | - | TRBV4-1 | CASSQVARGNAMLYF
TRBJ2-7 | TRBD1 | TRBV7-8 | CASSFNFPGQGPYEQYF
TRBJ2-1 | TRBD1 | TRBV5-1 | CASSIPGQGAYNEQFF
TRBJ2-1 | - | TRBV6-1 | CAGETGTYNEQFF
TRBJ2-4 | TRBD2 | TRBV5-1 | CASSLGGGMNIQYF
TRBJ2-7 | TRBD2 | TRBV5-4 | CASSLGGAISSYEQYF
TRBJ1-5 | TRBD1 | TRBV27 | CASRRQGAGQPQHF
TRBJ1-3 | - | TRBV7-6 | CASSLEWSRGSGNTIYF
TRBJ1-2 | TRBD1 | TRBV29-1 | CSPEFDRVNGYTF
TRBJ2-3 | - | TRBV5-4 | CASTLGGLARTDTQYF
TRBJ2-1 | TRBD2 | TRBV5-4 | CASSLGLAGYNEQFF
TRBJ2-5 | - | TRBV10-3 | CAISGGEVLYF
TRBJ2-1 | - | TRBV6-6 | CASSYSTRRNEQFF
TRBJ2-7 | TRBD2 | TRBV10-3 | CASSERALAGGLYEQYF
TRBJ2-5 | - | TRBV5-1 | CASSLGSQETQYF
TRBJ1-2 | - | TRBV6-5 | CASRFDTGSYGYTF
TRBJ1-1 | - | TRBV7-2 | CASSKNHMNTEAFF
TRBJ1-1 | TRBD1 | TRBV27 | CASSLGQENTEAFF
TRBJ1-2 | - | TRBV19 | CASSIDGTSGYTF
TRBJ1-6 | - | TRBV5-4 | CASSSPQGGLASPLHF
TRBJ2-3 | TRBD2 | TRBV6-4 | CASSESIAGGTDTQYF
TRBJ2-2 | TRBD2 | TRBV10-3 | CAISESHGREGETGELFF